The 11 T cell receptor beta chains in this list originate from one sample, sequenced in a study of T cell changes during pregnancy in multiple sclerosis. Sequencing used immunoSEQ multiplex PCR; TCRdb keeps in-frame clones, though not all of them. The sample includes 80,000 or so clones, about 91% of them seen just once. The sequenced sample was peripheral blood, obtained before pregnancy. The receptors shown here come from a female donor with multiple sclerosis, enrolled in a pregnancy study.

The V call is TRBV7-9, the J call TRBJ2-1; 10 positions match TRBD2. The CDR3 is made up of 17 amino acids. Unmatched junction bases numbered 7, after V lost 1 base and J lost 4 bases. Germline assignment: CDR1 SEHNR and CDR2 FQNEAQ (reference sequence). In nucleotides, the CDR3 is TGTGCCAGCAGCTTAGGGTCTAGCGGGGGAAAATACAATGAGCAGTTCTTC. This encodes CASSLGSSGGKYNEQFF. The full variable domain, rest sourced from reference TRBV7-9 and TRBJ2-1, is DTGVSQNPRHKITKRGQNVTFRCDPISEHNRLYWYRQTLGQGPEFLTYFQNEAQLEKSRLLSDRFSAERPKGSFSTLEIQRTEQGDSAMYLCASSLGSSGGKYNEQFFGPGTRLTVL.

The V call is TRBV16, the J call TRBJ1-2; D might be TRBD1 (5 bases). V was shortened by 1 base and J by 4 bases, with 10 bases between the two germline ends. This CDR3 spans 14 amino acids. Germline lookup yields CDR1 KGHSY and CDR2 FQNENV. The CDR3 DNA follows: TGTGCCAGCAGCCAATTGAGGCAGGGCTATGGCTACACCTTC. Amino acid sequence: CASSQLRQGYGYTF.

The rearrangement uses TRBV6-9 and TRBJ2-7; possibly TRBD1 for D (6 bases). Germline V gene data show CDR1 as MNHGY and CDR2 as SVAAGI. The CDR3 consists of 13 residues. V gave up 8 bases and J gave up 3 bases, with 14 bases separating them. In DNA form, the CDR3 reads TGTGCCAGCCCACCGGACAGACTCTACGAGCAGTACTTC. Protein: CASPPDRLYEQYF.

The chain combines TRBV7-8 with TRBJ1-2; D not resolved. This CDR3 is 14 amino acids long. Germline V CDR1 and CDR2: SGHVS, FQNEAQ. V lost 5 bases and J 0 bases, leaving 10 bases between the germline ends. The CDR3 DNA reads TGTGCCAGCAGCCCGGGTGGTACTAACTATGGCTACACCTTC. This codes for CASSPGGTNYGYTF.

This CDR3 reads CASMLWGQGSNEQYF. CDR3 in DNA: TGTGCCTCTATGCTTTGGGGACAGGGGTCCAACGAGCAGTACTTC. The gene calls are TRBV2 and TRBJ2-7, with 10 bases identical to TRBD1. CDR1 and CDR2 (germline): SNHLY, FYNNEI. CDR3 length equals 15 residues. Unmatched junction bases numbered 15, after V lost 11 bases and J lost 5 bases.

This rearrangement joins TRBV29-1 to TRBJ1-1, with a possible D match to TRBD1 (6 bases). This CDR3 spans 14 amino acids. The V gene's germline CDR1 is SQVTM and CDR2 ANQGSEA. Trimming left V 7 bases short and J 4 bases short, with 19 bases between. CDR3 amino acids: CSAEGPGVATEAFF. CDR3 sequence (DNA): TGCAGCGCCGAGGGTCCAGGGGTGGCCACTGAAGCTTTCTTT.

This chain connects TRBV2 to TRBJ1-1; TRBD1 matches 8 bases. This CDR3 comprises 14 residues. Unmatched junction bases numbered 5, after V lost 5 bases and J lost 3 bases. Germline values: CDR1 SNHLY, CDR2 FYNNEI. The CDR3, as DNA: TGTGCCAGCAGTTATAAGACAGGGGACACTGAAGCTTTCTTT. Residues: CASSYKTGDTEAFF.

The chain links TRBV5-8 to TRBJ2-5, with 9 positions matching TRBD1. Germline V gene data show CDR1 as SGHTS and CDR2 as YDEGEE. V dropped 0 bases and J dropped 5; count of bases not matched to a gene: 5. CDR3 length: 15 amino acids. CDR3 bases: TGTGCCAGCAGCTTGGTGGGGACAGGGAAGGAGACCCAGTACTTC. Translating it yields CASSLVGTGKETQYF. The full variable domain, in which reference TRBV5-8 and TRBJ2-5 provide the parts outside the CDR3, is EAGVTQSPTHLIKTRGQQATLRCSPISGHTSVYWYQQALGLGLQFLLWYDEGEERNRGNFPPRFSGRQFPNYSSELNVNALELEDSALYLCASSLVGTGKETQYFGPGTRLLVL.

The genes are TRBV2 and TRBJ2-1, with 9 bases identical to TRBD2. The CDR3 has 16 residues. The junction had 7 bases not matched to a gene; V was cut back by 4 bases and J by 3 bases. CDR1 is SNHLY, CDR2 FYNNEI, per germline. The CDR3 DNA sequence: TGTGCCAGCAGTGGAGGGCGGGGGGGCATCTACAATGAGCAGTTCTTC. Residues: CASSGGRGGIYNEQFF.

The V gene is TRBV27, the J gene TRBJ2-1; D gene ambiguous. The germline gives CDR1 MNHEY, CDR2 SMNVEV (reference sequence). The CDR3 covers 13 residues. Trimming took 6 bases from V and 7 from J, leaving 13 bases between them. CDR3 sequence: CASSVSLVNEQFF. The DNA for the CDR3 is TGTGCCAGCAGCGTGAGTTTGGTTAATGAGCAGTTCTTC.

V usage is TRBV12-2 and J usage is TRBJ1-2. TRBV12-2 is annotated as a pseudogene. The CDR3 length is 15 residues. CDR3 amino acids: CASRRGGARDYGYTF. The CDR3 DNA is TGTGCAAGTCGCCGAGGGGGGGCGAGGGACTATGGCTACACCTTC.